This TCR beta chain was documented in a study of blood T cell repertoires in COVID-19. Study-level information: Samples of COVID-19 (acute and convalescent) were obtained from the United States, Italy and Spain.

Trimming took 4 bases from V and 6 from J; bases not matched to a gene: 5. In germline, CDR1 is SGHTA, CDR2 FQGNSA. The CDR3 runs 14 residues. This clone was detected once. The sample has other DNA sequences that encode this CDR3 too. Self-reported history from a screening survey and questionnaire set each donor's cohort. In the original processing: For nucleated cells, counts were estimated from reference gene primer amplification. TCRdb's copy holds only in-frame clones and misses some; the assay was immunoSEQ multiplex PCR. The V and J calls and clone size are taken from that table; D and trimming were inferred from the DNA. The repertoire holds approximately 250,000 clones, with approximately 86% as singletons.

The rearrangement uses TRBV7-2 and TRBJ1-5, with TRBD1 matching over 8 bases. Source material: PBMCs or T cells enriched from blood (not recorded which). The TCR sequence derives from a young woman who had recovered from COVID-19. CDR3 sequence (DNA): TGTGCCAGCAGCTCCCAGGGGGCAGGTCAGCCCCAGCATTTT. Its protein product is CASSSQGAGQPQHF.